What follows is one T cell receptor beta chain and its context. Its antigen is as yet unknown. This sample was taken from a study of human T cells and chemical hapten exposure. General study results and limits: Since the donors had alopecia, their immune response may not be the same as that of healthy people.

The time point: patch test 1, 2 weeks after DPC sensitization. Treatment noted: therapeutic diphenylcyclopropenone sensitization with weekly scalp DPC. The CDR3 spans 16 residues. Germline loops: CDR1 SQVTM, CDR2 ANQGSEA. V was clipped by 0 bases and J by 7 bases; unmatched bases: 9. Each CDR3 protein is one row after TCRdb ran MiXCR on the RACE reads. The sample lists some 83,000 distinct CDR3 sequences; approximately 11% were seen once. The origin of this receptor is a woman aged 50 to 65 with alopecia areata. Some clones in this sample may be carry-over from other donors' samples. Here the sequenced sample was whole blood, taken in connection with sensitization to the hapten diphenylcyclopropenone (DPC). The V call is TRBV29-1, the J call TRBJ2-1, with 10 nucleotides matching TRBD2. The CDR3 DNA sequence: TGCAGCGTTGAAGACTATCTAGCGGGAGTGAAGAATGAGCAGTTCTTC. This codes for CSVEDYLAGVKNEQFF.